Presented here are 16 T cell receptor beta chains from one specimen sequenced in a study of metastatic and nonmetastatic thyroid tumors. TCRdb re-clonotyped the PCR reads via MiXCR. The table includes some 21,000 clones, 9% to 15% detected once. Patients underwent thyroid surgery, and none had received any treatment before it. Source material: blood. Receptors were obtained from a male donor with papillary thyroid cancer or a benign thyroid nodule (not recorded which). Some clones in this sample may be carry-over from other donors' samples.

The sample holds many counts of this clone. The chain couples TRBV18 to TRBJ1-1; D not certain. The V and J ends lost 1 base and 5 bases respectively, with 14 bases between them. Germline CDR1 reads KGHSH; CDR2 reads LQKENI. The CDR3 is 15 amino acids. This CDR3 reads CASSPLGPGETEAFF. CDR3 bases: TGTGCCAGCTCACCACTCGGCCCGGGTGAGACTGAAGCTTTCTTT.

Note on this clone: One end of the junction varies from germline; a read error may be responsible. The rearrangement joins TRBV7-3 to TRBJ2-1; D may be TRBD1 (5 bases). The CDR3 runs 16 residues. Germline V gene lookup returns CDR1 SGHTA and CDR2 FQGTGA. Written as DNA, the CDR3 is TGTGCCAGCAGCTTAACGGGGCACGGCACACCCAATGAGCAGCTCTTC. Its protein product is CASSLTGHGTPNEQLF. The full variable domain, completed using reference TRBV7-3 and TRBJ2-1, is GAGVSQTPSNKVTEKGKYVELRCDPISGHTALYWYRQSLGQGPEFLIYFQGTGAADDSGLPNDRFFAVRPEGSVSTLKIQRTERGDSAVYLCASSLTGHGTPNEQLFGPGTRLTVL.

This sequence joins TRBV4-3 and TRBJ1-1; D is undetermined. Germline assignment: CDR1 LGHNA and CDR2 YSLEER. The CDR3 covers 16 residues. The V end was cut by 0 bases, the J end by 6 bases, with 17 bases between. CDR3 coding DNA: TGCGCCAGCAGCCAAGACCCCGACCAGCTAGAAGCTGAAGCTTTCTTT. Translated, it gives CASSQDPDQLEAEAFF.

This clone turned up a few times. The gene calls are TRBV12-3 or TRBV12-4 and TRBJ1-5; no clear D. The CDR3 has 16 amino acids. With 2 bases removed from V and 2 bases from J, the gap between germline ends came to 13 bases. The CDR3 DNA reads TGTGCCAGCAGTTTAATCAACCTTTCAGGCAATCAGCCCCAGCATTTT. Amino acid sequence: CASSLINLSGNQPQHF.

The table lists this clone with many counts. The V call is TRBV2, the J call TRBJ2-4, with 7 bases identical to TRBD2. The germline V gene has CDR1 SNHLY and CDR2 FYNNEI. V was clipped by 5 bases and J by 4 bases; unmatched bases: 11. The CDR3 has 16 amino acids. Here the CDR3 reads CASSSNRGGLKNIQYF. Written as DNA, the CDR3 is TGTGCCAGCAGTTCCAATCGGGGAGGGTTGAAAAACATTCAGTACTTC.

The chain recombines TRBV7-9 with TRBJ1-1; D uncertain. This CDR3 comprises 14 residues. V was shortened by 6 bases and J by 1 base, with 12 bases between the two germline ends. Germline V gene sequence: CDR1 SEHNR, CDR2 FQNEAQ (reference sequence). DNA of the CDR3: TGTGCCAGCAGGTCCGATGGAGCGAACACTGAAGCTTTCTTT. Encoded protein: CASRSDGANTEAFF. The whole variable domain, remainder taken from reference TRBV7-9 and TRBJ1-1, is DTGVSQNPRHKITKRGQNVTFRCDPISEHNRLYWYRQTLGQGPEFLTYFQNEAQLEKSRLLSDRFSAERPKGSFSTLEIQRTEQGDSAMYLCASRSDGANTEAFFGQGTRLTVV.

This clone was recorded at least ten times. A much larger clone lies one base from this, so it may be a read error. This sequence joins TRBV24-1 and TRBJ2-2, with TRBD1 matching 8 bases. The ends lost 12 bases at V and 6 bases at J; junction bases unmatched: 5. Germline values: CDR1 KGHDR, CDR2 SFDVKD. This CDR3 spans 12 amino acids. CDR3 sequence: CAAGQDAGELFF. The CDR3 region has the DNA TGTGCCGCGGGACAGGACGCCGGGGAGCTGTTTTTT.

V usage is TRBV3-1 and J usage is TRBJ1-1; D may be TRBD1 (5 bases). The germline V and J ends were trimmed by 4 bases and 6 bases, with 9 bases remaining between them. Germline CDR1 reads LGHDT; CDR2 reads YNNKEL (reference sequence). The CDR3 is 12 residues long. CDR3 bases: TGTGCCAGCAGCCGGGGCCAGGCTGAAGCTTTCTTT. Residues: CASSRGQAEAFF.

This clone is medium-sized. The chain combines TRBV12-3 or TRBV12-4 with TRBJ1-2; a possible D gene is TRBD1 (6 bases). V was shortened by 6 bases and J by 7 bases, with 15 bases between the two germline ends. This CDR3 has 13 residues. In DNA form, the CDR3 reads TGTGCCAGCAGCCGACGACAGGTTGGTGGCTACACCTTC. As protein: CASSRRQVGGYTF.

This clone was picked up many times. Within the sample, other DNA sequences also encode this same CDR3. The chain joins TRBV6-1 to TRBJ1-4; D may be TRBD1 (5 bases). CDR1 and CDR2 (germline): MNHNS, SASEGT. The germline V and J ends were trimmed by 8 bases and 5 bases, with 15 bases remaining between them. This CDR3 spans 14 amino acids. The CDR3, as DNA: TGTGCCAGCGGAGCAGGGTGGGGCAATGAAAAACTGTTTTTT. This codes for CASGAGWGNEKLFF.

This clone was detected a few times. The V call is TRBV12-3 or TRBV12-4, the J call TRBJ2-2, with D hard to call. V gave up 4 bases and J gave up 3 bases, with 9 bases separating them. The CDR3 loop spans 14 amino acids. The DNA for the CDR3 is TGTGCCAGCAGTTGGACGGGTGACACCGGGGAGCTGTTTTTT. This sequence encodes CASSWTGDTGELFF.

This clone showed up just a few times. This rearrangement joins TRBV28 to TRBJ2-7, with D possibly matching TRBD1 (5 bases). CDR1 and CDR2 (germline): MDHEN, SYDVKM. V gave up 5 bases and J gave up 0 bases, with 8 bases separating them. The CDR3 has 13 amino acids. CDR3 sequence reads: CASSLQVSYEQYF. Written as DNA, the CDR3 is TGTGCCAGCAGTCTACAGGTCTCCTACGAGCAGTACTTC.

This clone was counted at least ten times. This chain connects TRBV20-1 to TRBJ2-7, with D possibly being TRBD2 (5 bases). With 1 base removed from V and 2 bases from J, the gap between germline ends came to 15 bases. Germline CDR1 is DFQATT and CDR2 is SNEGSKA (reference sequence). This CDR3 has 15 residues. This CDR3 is CSARASFSATYEQYF. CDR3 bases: TGCAGTGCTAGAGCCTCGTTTAGCGCAACCTACGAGCAGTACTTC.

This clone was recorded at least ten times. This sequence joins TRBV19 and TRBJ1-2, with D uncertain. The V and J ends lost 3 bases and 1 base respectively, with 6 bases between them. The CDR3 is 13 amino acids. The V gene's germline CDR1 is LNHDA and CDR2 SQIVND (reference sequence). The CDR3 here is CASSIGHNYGYTF. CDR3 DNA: TGTGCCAGTAGTATCGGTCATAACTATGGCTACACCTTC.

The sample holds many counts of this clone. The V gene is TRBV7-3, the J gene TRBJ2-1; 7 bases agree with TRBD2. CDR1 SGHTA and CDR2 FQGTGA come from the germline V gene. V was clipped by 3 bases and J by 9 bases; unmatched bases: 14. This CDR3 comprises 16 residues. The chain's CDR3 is CASSLGLAATQGEQFF. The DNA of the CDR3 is TGTGCCAGCAGCTTGGGGCTAGCGGCCACCCAGGGTGAGCAGTTCTTC.

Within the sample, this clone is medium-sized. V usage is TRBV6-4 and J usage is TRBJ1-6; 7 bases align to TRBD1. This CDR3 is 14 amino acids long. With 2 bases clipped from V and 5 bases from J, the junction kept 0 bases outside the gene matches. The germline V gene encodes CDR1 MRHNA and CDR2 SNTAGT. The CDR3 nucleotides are TGTGCCAGCAGTGACGGACAGGATAATTCACCCCTCCACTTT. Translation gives CASSDGQDNSPLHF.